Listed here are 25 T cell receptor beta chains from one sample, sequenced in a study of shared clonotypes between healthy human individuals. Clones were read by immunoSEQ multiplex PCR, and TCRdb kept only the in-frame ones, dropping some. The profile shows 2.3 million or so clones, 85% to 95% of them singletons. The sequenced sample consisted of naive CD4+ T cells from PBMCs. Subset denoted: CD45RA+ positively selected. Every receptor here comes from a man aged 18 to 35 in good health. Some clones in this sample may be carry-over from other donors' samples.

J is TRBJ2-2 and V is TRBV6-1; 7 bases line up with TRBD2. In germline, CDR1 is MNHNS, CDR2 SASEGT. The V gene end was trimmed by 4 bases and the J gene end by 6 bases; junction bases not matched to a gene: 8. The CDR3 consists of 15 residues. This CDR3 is CASSGGLAVAGELFF. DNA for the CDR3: TGTGCCAGCAGTGGCGGGCTAGCGGTCGCCGGGGAGCTGTTTTTT.

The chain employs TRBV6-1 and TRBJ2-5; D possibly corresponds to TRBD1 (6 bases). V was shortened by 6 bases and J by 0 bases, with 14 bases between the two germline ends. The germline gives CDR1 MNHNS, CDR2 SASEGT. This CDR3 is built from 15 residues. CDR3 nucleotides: TGTGCCAGCAGGAACCGGGACACCTACCAAGAGACCCAGTACTTC. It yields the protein CASRNRDTYQETQYF.

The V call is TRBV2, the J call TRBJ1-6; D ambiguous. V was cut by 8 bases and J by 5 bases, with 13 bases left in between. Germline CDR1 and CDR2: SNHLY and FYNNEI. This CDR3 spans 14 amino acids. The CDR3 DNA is TGTGCCAGCGGTGCCTCGAGGAATAATTCACCCCTCCACTTT. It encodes CASGASRNNSPLHF.

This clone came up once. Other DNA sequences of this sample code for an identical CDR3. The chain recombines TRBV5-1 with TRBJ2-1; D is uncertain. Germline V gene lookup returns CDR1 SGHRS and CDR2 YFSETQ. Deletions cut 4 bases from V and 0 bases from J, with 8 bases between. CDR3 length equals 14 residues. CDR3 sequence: CASSRESSYNEQFF. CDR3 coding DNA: TGCGCCAGCAGCCGAGAGAGCTCCTACAATGAGCAGTTCTTC.

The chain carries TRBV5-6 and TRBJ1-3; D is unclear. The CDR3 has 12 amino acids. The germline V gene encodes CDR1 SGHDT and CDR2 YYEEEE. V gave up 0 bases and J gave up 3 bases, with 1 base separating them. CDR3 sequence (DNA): TGTGCCAGCAGCTTGGTTGGAAACACCATATATTTT. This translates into CASSLVGNTIYF.

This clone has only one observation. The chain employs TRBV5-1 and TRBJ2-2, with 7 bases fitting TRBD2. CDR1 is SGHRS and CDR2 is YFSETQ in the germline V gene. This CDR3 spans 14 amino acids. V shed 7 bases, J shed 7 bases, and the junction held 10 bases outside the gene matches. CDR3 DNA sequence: TGCGCCAGCCGCCCGACTAGCTGGGACGGGGAGCTGTTTTTT. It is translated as CASRPTSWDGELFF.

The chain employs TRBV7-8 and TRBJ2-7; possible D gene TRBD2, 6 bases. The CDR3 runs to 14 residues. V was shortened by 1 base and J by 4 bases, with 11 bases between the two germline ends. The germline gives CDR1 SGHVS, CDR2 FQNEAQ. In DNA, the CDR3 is TGTGCCAGCAGCTTAGTGGATAGCGGATACGAGCAGTACTTC. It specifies CASSLVDSGYEQYF.

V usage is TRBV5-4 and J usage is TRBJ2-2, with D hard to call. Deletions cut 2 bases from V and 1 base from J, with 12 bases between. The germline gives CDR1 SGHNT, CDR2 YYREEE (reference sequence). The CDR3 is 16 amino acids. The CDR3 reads CASSFRVMVNTGELFF. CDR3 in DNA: TGTGCCAGCAGCTTTAGGGTGATGGTGAACACCGGGGAGCTGTTTTTT.

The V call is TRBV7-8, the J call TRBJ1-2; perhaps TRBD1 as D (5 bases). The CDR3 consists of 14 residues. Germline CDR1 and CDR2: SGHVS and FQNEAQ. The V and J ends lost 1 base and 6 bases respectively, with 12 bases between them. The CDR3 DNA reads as TGTGCCAGCAGCTTAGATCAGGGATTAGATGGCTACACCTTC. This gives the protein CASSLDQGLDGYTF. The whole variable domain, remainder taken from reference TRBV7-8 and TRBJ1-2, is GAGVSQSPRYKVAKRGQDVALRCDPISGHVSLFWYQQALGQGPEFLTYFQNEAQLDKSGLPSDRFFAERPEGSVSTLKIQRTQQEDSAVYLCASSLDQGLDGYTFGSGTRLTVV.

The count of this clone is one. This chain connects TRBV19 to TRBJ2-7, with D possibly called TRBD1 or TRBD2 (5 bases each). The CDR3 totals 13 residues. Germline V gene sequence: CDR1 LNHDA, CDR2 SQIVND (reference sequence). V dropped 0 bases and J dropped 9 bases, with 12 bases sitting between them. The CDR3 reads CASSIEEGRRQYF. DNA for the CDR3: TGTGCCAGTAGTATAGAAGAGGGACGGAGGCAGTACTTC. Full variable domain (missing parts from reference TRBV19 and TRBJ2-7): DGGITQSPKYLFRKEGQNVTLSCEQNLNHDAMYWYRQDPGQGLRLIYYSQIVNDFQKGDIAEGYSVSREKKESFPLTVTSAQKNPTAFYLCASSIEEGRRQYFGPGTRLTVT.

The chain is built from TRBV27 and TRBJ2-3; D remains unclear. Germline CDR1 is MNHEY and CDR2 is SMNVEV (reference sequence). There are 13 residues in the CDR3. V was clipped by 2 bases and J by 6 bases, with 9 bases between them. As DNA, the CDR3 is TGTGCCAGCAGTTTAGGGAATCGGGATACGCAGTATTTT. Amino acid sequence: CASSLGNRDTQYF.

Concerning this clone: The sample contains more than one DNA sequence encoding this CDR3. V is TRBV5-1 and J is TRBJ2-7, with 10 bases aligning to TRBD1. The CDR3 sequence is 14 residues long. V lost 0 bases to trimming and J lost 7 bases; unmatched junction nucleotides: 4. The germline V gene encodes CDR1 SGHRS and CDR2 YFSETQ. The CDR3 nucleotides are TGCGCCAGCAGCTTGGGACAGGGGGCTCGTGAGCAGTACTTC. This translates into CASSLGQGAREQYF.

In DNA, the CDR3 is TGTGCCAGCAGCCCTAGGGGCACCATATATTTT. It codes for CASSPRGTIYF. This sequence joins TRBV28 and TRBJ1-3; weak D call: TRBD1 (5 bases). The CDR3 runs to 11 residues. V was pared by 6 bases and J by 9 bases, with 9 bases between. Germline V gives CDR1 MDHEN, CDR2 SYDVKM.

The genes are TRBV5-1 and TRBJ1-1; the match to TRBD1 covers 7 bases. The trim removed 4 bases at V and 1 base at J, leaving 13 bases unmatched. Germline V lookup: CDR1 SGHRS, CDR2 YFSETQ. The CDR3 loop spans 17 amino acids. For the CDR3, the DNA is TGCGCCAGCAGCCCCGGGCGGGTGGGGACAGAGAACACTGAAGCTTTCTTT. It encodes CASSPGRVGTENTEAFF.

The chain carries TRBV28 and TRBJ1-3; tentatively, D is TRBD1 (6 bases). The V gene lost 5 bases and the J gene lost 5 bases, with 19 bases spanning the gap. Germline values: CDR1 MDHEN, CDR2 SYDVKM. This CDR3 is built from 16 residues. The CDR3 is CASSPRTASYRNTIYF. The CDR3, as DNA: TGTGCCAGCAGTCCCCGGACAGCGAGTTACCGAAACACCATATATTTT. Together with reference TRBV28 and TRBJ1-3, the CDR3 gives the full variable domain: DVKVTQSSRYLVKRTGEKVFLECVQDMDHENMFWYRQDPGLGLRLIYFSYDVKMKEKGDIPEGYSVSREKKERFSLILESASTNQTSMYLCASSPRTASYRNTIYFGEGSWLTVV.

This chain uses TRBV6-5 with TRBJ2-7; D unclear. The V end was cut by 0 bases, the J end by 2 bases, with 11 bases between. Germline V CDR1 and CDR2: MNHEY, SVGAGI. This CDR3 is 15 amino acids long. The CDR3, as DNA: TGTGCCAGCAGTTACTCGGACGCCCGGGCCTACGAGCAGTACTTC. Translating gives CASSYSDARAYEQYF.

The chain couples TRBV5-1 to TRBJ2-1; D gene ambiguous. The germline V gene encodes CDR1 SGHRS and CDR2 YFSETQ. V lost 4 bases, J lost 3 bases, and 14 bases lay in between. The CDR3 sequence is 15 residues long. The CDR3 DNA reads TGCGCCAGCAGCCCCGCATTCTCTCGCTACAATGAGCAGTTCTTC. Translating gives CASSPAFSRYNEQFF.

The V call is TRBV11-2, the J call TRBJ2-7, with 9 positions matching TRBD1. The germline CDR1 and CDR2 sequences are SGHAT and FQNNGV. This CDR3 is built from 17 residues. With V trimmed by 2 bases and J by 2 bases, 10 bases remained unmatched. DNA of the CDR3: TGTGCCAGCAGCTTATATTTTGGGGACAGGGTAGCCTACGAGCAGTACTTC. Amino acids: CASSLYFGDRVAYEQYF.

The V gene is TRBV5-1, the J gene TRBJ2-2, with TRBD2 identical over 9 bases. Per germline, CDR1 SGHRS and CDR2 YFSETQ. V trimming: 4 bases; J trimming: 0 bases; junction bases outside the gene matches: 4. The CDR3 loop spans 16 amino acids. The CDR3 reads CASSPSGGSNTGELFF. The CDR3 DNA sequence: TGCGCCAGCAGCCCGAGCGGGGGGTCGAACACCGGGGAGCTGTTTTTT.

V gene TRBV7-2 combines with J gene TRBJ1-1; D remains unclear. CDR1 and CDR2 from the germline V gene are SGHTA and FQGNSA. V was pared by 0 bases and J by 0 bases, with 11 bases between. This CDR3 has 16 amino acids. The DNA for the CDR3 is TGTGCCAGCAGCTTAGCGCATAAGGCTATGAACACTGAAGCTTTCTTT. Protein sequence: CASSLAHKAMNTEAFF.

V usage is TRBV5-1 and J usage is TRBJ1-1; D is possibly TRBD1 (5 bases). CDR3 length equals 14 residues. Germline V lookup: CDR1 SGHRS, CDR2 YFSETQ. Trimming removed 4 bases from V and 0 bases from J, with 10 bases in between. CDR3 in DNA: TGCGCCAGCAGCCGGGGACGGCTGAACACTGAAGCTTTCTTT. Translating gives CASSRGRLNTEAFF.

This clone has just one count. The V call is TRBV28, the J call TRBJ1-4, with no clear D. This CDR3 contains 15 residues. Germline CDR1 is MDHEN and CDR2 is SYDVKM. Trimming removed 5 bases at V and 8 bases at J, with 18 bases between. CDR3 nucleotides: TGTGCCAGCAGTCGAGTCAGCTTAGGAAAGGAAAAACTGTTTTTT. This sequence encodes CASSRVSLGKEKLFF.

CDR3 DNA: TGTGCCAGCAGTCCGGGGACTAGCGGTTTTCAAGAGACCCAGTACTTC. This encodes CASSPGTSGFQETQYF. The chain has TRBV28 and TRBJ2-5; 11 positions match TRBD2. CDR1 and CDR2 from the germline V gene are MDHEN and SYDVKM. This CDR3 spans 16 amino acids. V was pared by 5 bases and J by 2 bases, with 7 bases of the junction left unmatched.

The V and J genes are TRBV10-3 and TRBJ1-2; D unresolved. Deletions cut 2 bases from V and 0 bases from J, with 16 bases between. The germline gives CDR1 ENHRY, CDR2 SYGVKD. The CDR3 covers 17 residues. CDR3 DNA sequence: TGTGCCATCAGTGAGCGTCTAAGAATAGCCGCTAACTATGGCTACACCTTC. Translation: CAISERLRIAANYGYTF.

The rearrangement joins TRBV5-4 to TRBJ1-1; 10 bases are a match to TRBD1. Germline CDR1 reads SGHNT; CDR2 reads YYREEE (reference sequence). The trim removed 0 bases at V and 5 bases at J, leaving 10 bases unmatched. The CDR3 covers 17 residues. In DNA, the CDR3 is TGTGCCAGCAGCTTGGGTGGGACAGGGGTACTGTCGACTGAAGCTTTCTTT. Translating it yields CASSLGGTGVLSTEAFF.